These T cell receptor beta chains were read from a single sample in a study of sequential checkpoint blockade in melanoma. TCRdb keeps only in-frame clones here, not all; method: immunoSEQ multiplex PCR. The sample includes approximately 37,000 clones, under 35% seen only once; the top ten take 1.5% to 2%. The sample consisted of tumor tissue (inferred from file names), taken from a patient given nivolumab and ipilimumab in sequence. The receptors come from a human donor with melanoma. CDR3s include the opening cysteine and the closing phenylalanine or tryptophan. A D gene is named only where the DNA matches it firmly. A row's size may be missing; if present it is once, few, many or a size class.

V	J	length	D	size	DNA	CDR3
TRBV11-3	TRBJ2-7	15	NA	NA	TGTGCCAGCAGCCCCTTCCAGGGACCTTCCTACGAGCAGTACTTC	CASSPFQGPSYEQYF
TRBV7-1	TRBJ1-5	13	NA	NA	TGTGCCAGCAGCTTATTGTACGGTACGCCCCAGCATTTT	CASSLLYGTPQHF
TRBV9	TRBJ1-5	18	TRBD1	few	TGTGCCAGCAGCCCCCGGACAGGTAGGACGGAAGGCAATCAGCCCCAGCATTTT	CASSPRTGRTEGNQPQHF
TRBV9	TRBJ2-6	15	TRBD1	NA	TGTGCCAGCAGCGAACAGGGGGCTGGGGCCAACGTCCTGACTTTC	CASSEQGAGANVLTF
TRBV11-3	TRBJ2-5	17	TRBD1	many	TGTGCCAGCAGCTTGAGGGGACAGGGGAGAGTCGTGGAGACCCAGTACTTC	CASSLRGQGRVVETQYF
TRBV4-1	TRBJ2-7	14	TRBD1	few	TGCGCCAGCAGCGAGCGGGACAGGGCCTACGAGCAGTACTTC	CASSERDRAYEQYF
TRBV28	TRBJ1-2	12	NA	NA	TGTGCCAGCAGTTTACTCAGGGATGGCTACACCTTC	CASSLLRDGYTF
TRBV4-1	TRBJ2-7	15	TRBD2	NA	TGCGCCAGCAGCCCGGTTTTAGCGGGAGAGGGCGAGCAGTACTTC	CASSPVLAGEGEQYF
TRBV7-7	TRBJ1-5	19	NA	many	TGTGCCAGCAGCTCAACCCTTCGCAGGCCTCCTACCGGCAATCAGCCCCAGCATTTT	CASSSTLRRPPTGNQPQHF
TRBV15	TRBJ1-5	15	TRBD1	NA	TGTGCCACCAGCAGACAACAGGGGGCGGGGCAGCCCCAGCATTTT	CATSRQQGAGQPQHF
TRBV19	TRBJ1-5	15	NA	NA	TGTGCCAGTAGTATAGATGGGGGGACATTCGGACCCCAGCATTTT	CASSIDGGTFGPQHF
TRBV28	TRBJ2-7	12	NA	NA	TGTGCCAGCAATACGAGGGGTAGGGTGCAGTACTTC	CASNTRGRVQYF
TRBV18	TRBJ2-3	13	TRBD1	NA	TGTGCCAGCACACAGGGGAATTGGGATACGCAGTATTTT	CASTQGNWDTQYF
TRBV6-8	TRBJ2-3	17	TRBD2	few	TGTGCCATCAGTGGAACGACTAGCGGGCTGTACTCAGATACGCAGTATTTT	CAISGTTSGLYSDTQYF
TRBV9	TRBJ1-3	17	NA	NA	TGTGCCAGCAGCGTAGGACTTAGGCACGACTCTGGAAACACCATATATTTT	CASSVGLRHDSGNTIYF
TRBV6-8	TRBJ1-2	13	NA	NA	TGTGCCAGCAGTGAGAGAGCAGGGGATGGCTACACCTTC	CASSERAGDGYTF
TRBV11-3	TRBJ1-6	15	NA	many	TGTGCCAGCAGCTTTACCTCTCTGAATAATTCACCCCTCCACTTT	CASSFTSLNNSPLHF
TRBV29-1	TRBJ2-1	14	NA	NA	TGCAGCGTTTTAAGCCCGAGCAGAGGCAATGAGCAGTTCTTC	CSVLSPSRGNEQFF
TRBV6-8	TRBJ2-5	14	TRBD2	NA	TGTGCCAGCAGTTACTCGGGAGGGGAGGAGACCCAGTACTTC	CASSYSGGEETQYF
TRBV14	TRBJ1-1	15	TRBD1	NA	TGTGCCAGCAGCCAACGACAGGGGGCGGCCACTGAAGCTTTCTTT	CASSQRQGAATEAFF
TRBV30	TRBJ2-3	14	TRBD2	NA	TGTGCCGCGGTGGTAGCGGGCTACACAGATACGCAGTATTTT	CAAVVAGYTDTQYF
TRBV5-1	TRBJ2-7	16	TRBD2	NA	TGCGCCAGCAGCTGGGGACCGGGAGGGGGATATGGCGAGCAGTACTTC	CASSWGPGGGYGEQYF
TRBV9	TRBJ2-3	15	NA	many	TGTGCCAGCAGTGAAGCAGGGTATGGGACAGATACGCAGTATTTT	CASSEAGYGTDTQYF